These 32 T cell receptor beta chains share one sample of origin, sequenced in a study of cytomegalovirus exposure and HLA in healthy donors. PCR primers comprised 60 Vbeta and 13 Jbeta primers. Some clones are missing from TCRdb's copy, which holds only in-frame ones; the method was immunoSEQ multiplex PCR. The sample yields 95,000 to 100,000 clones, approximately 77% seen once. The specimen was PBMCs. Receptors originate from a female donor in good health and CMV-seronegative.

The gene calls are TRBV9 and TRBJ2-5; 8 bases are shared with TRBD1. The ends lost 4 bases at V and 2 bases at J; junction bases unmatched: 7. The CDR3 has 15 residues. Germline loops: CDR1 SGDLS, CDR2 YYNGEE. Here the CDR3 DNA reads TGTGCCAGCAGCACATCGACAGGGGAGCAAGAGACCCAGTACTTC. This gives the protein CASSTSTGEQETQYF.

J is TRBJ1-2 and V is TRBV30; 9 bases are shared with TRBD1. The CDR3 is made up of 14 amino acids. V was pared by 4 bases and J by 3 bases, with 6 bases of the junction left unmatched. Germline values: CDR1 GTSNPN, CDR2 SVGIG (reference sequence). DNA for the CDR3: TGTGCCTGGATCGACAGGGGGTATCACTATGGCTACACCTTC. It yields the protein CAWIDRGYHYGYTF. The full variable domain, completed using reference TRBV30 and TRBJ1-2, is SQTIHQWPATLVQPVGSPLSLECTVEGTSNPNLYWYRQAAGRGLQLLFYSVGIGQISSEVPQNLSASRPQDRQFILSSKKLLLSDSGFYLCAWIDRGYHYGYTFGSGTRLTVV.

The gene calls are TRBV13 and TRBJ2-7, with 7 bases fitting TRBD2. The CDR3 extends over 14 amino acids. The germline gives CDR1 PRHDT, CDR2 FYEKMQ (reference sequence). Unmatched junction bases numbered 3, after V lost 3 bases and J lost 1 base. The CDR3 DNA reads as TGTGCCAGCAGCTTCCGGGGGGATTCCTACGAGCAGTACTTC. It encodes CASSFRGDSYEQYF.

The rearrangement uses TRBV19 and TRBJ1-1; tentatively, D is TRBD1 (6 bases). The ends were cut back, 5 bases at V and 7 bases at J, with 26 bases in the middle. In germline, CDR1 is LNHDA, CDR2 SQIVND (reference sequence). This CDR3 has 17 amino acids. CDR3 amino acids: CASSPLYNRERRGEAFF. The CDR3 coding sequence is TGTGCCAGTAGTCCACTTTACAACAGGGAAAGAAGGGGTGAAGCTTTCTTT.

The chain combines TRBV6-1 with TRBJ2-3, with D possibly being TRBD2 (5 bases). The CDR3 has 14 residues. CDR1 MNHNS and CDR2 SASEGT come from the germline V gene. V lost 6 bases and J 1 base, leaving 11 bases between the germline ends. The CDR3 DNA reads TGTGCCAGCAGACTTGAGGAGGGCACAGATACGCAGTATTTT. Protein sequence: CASRLEEGTDTQYF.

This chain connects TRBV14 to TRBJ1-2, with unresolved D. In germline, CDR1 is SGHDN, CDR2 FVKESK. There are 13 residues in the CDR3. V lost 3 bases and J 4 bases, leaving 9 bases between the germline ends. CDR3 sequence reads: CASSHLPIYGYTF. CDR3 bases: TGTGCCAGCAGCCATCTGCCTATCTATGGCTACACCTTC.

This clone was counted once. This chain connects TRBV27 to TRBJ1-2; the match to TRBD1 covers 8 bases. V shed 2 bases, J shed 7 bases, and the junction held 3 bases outside the gene matches. In germline, CDR1 is MNHEY, CDR2 SMNVEV (reference sequence). This CDR3 contains 13 residues. CDR3 sequence (DNA): TGTGCCAGCAGTTTACAGGGGGCGGGTGGCTACACCTTC. Amino acid sequence: CASSLQGAGGYTF.

This clone was seen a few times. This chain joins TRBV28 and TRBJ1-5, with 7 bases identical to TRBD1. After removal of 6 bases from V and 4 bases from J, the junction contained 9 bases not matched to a gene. The CDR3 contains 15 residues. In germline, CDR1 is MDHEN, CDR2 SYDVKM. DNA for the CDR3: TGTGCCAGCAGACATGGACAGGTTTCAAATCAGCCCCAGCATTTT. Its protein is CASRHGQVSNQPQHF.

The genes are TRBV27 and TRBJ2-3, with D hard to call. The CDR3 spans 13 residues. V lost 6 bases to trimming and J lost 6 bases, with 13 bases between them. CDR1 is MNHEY and CDR2 is SMNVEV in the germline V gene (reference sequence). The CDR3 protein is CASSPPPRDTQYF. CDR3 coding DNA: TGTGCCAGCAGCCCACCTCCGCGGGATACGCAGTATTTT.

V gene TRBV5-1 combines with J gene TRBJ2-3; no definite D call. The V and J ends lost 6 bases and 0 bases respectively, with 8 bases between them. This CDR3 region has 13 residues. Germline-derived CDR1 and CDR2 are SGHRS and YFSETQ. The DNA of the CDR3 is TGCGCCAGCAATCCTTCTAGCACAGATACGCAGTATTTT. Translating gives CASNPSSTDTQYF.

V usage is TRBV5-1 and J usage is TRBJ1-2, with D hard to call. Germline V CDR1 and CDR2: SGHRS, YFSETQ. There are 13 residues in the CDR3. Trimming cost V 2 bases and J 4 bases, with 9 bases left between them. The CDR3 DNA follows: TGCGCCAGCAGCTTTACAGTTCTCTATGGCTACACCTTC. Protein: CASSFTVLYGYTF. The complete variable domain, with remaining parts taken from reference TRBV5-1 and TRBJ1-2, reads KAGVTQTPRYLIKTRGQQVTLSCSPISGHRSVSWYQQTPGQGLQFLFEYFSETQRNKGNFPGRFSGRQFSNSRSEMNVSTLELGDSALYLCASSFTVLYGYTFGSGTRLTVV.

The chain recombines TRBV6-6 with TRBJ2-3; D ambiguous. Germline assignment: CDR1 MNHNY and CDR2 SVGAGI (reference sequence). The CDR3 runs to 14 residues. The V end was cut by 0 bases, the J end by 7 bases, with 11 bases between. The CDR3: CASSYSKLRNTQYF. Here the CDR3 DNA reads TGTGCCAGCAGTTACTCGAAACTGCGAAATACGCAGTATTTT.

V and J are TRBV2 and TRBJ1-5; possible D gene TRBD1, 5 bases. The V and J ends lost 4 bases and 0 bases respectively, with 13 bases between them. The CDR3 extends over 16 amino acids. Per the germline V gene, CDR1 is SNHLY and CDR2 is FYNNEI. The CDR3 region is CASSAQGDYSNQPQHF. CDR3 bases: TGTGCCAGCAGTGCCCAGGGCGATTATAGCAATCAGCCCCAGCATTTT.

V usage is TRBV6-5 and J usage is TRBJ1-5; D ambiguous. Trimming took off 7 bases at V and 0 bases at J, with 10 bases between the two ends. The germline CDR1 and CDR2 sequences are MNHEY and SVGAGI. This CDR3 is built from 14 residues. The CDR3, as DNA: TGTGCCAGCAAGTTCGGGAATAGCAATCAGCCCCAGCATTTT. Translated: CASKFGNSNQPQHF.

This clone appeared a few times. The chain's CDR3 is CASSPGAVATNEKLFF. The CDR3 DNA sequence: TGTGCCAGCAGCCCCGGTGCGGTTGCAACTAATGAAAAACTGTTTTTT. This sequence joins TRBV11-1 and TRBJ1-4; D uncertain. V was trimmed by 5 bases and J by 0 bases, leaving 13 bases between them. There are 16 residues in the CDR3. Germline V gene lookup returns CDR1 SGHAT and CDR2 FQDESV (reference sequence).

This clone was counted a few times. The rearrangement uses TRBV5-5 and TRBJ1-5; 8 bases line up with TRBD1. V lost 0 bases, J lost 0 bases, and 5 bases stayed unmatched. The CDR3 extends over 17 amino acids. Germline loops: CDR1 SGHKS, CDR2 YYEKEE (reference sequence). CDR3 loop: CASSLGQGSYSNQPQHF. The DNA for the CDR3 is TGTGCCAGCAGCTTGGGACAGGGGTCATATAGCAATCAGCCCCAGCATTTT.

To note about this clone: Germline is not matched at one junction end, which may reflect a read error. The J gene is TRBJ2-1, the V gene TRBV7-3; TRBD2 matches 13 bases. The CDR3 is 15 residues long. Germline loops: CDR1 SGHTA, CDR2 FQGTGA. The CDR3 DNA reads TGTTCCAGCAGCTTAGGGACTAGCGGGAACAATGAGCAGTTCTTC. This codes for CSSSLGTSGNNEQFF.

CDR3 loop: CASSLAPGLPYEQYF. CDR3 DNA: TGTGCCAGCAGCTTAGCTCCGGGACTTCCTTACGAGCAGTACTTC. This chain uses TRBV7-6 with TRBJ2-7, with D perhaps matching TRBD2 (6 bases). Germline V gene sequence: CDR1 SGHVS, CDR2 FNYEAQ. V was pared by 0 bases and J by 4 bases, with 13 bases between. CDR3 length: 15 amino acids.

This clone was found once. The rearrangement links TRBV7-3 to TRBJ2-5; a weak D match, TRBD2 (5 bases). The J call may be wrong; the DNA end is better matched by TRBJ2-7. The germline gives CDR1 SGHTA, CDR2 FQGTGA. This CDR3 comprises 15 residues. CDR3 in DNA: TGTGCCAGCAGCTTAACTAGCGTAGGCCCCTACGAGCAGTACTTC. It specifies CASSLTSVGPYEQYF.

The V call is TRBV6-5, the J call TRBJ1-6; tentatively, D is TRBD1 (6 bases). Per the germline V gene, CDR1 is MNHEY and CDR2 is SVGAGI. The CDR3 covers 16 residues. Deletions cut 0 bases from V and 5 bases from J, with 11 bases between. This CDR3 is CASSYSLQGNNSPLHF. The CDR3, as DNA: TGTGCCAGCAGTTACTCGCTACAGGGAAATAATTCACCCCTCCACTTT.

The chain has TRBV1 and TRBJ2-7; the table's D gene call, TRBD2, was not cross checked with the DNA. TRBV1 is designated a pseudogene. CDR3 length: 19 residues. The CDR3 spells CTSSQPGLAGGTNSYEQYF. For the CDR3, the DNA is TGCACCAGCAGCCAACCAGGACTAGCGGGGGGGACCAACTCCTACGAGCAGTACTTC.

This clone is a singleton in its sample. The gene calls are TRBV25-1 and TRBJ1-1, with 7 bases identical to TRBD1. Germline V CDR1 and CDR2: MGHDK, SYGVNS. After removal of 5 bases from V and 4 bases from J, the junction contained 4 bases not matched to a gene. There are 13 residues in the CDR3. CDR3 bases: TGTGCCAGCAGTCTGCAGGGGGGCACTGAAGCTTTCTTT. Translating gives CASSLQGGTEAFF. The whole variable domain, filled in from reference TRBV25-1 and TRBJ1-1, reads EADIYQTPRYLVIGTGKKITLECSQTMGHDKMYWYQQDPGMELHLIHYSYGVNSTEKGDLSSESTVSRIRTEHFPLTLESARPSHTSQYLCASSLQGGTEAFFGQGTRLTVV.

This clone was seen a few times. The chain is built from TRBV6-9 and TRBJ2-3, with a weak D call TRBD2 (6 bases). Between the trimmed V and J ends, which lost 7 bases and 7 bases, there was a span of 12 bases. CDR1 is MNHGY, CDR2 SVAAGI, per germline. The CDR3 is 12 amino acids. Written as DNA, the CDR3 is TGTGCCAGCATACGCGGGGTCCATACGCAGTATTTT. It specifies CASIRGVHTQYF.

This clone was seen a few times. The CDR3 bases are TGTGCCAGCAGCTTAAATACAGGGGGTGATACGCAGTATTTT. Residues: CASSLNTGGDTQYF. This chain links TRBV7-3 with TRBJ2-3; 8 positions agree with TRBD1. The V segment lost 1 base and the J segment 6 bases; nucleotides outside the gene matches: 3. This CDR3 is 14 amino acids long. Per the germline V gene, CDR1 is SGHTA and CDR2 is FQGTGA.

The chain links TRBV19 to TRBJ1-5; 7 positions match TRBD1. Germline V gives CDR1 LNHDA, CDR2 SQIVND (reference sequence). Unmatched junction bases numbered 0, after V lost 6 bases and J lost 4 bases. The CDR3 sequence is 12 residues long. The CDR3 region is CASRQGNQPQHF. In DNA form, the CDR3 reads TGTGCCAGTAGACAGGGGAATCAGCCCCAGCATTTT.

The chain joins TRBV10-3 to TRBJ2-1; 10 bases map to TRBD2. Unmatched junction bases numbered 8, after V lost 10 bases and J lost 5 bases. The germline V gene encodes CDR1 ENHRY and CDR2 SYGVKD. This CDR3 spans 14 amino acids. As DNA, the CDR3 is TGTGCCACCCGGCTAGCGGGAGACCACAATGAGCAGTTCTTC. This translates into CATRLAGDHNEQFF.

This CDR3 reads CASRPSDGEQYF. In DNA, the CDR3 is TGTGCCAGTAGGCCTAGCGACGGCGAGCAGTACTTC. V is TRBV19 and J is TRBJ2-7, with D perhaps TRBD2 (6 bases). This CDR3 is built from 12 residues. CDR1 is LNHDA and CDR2 is SQIVND in the germline V gene (reference sequence). V lost 6 bases, J lost 6 bases, and 12 bases lay in between.

V gene TRBV28 combines with J gene TRBJ2-3, with 11 bases matching TRBD2. Germline V gene lookup returns CDR1 MDHEN and CDR2 SYDVKM. V gave up 5 bases and J gave up 5 bases; unmatched junction bases: 9. The CDR3 extends over 16 amino acids. CDR3 loop: CASSPTSGSSRDTQYF. CDR3 nucleotide sequence: TGTGCCAGCAGTCCTACTAGCGGGAGCAGTAGAGATACGCAGTATTTT.

The J gene is TRBJ2-7, the V gene TRBV30; D remains ambiguous. The CDR3 runs to 12 residues. Per germline, CDR1 GTSNPN and CDR2 SVGIG (reference sequence). V was clipped by 3 bases and J by 4 bases, with 10 bases between them. CDR3 nucleotides: TGTGCCTGGAGCATGCTTGAGTACGAGCAGTACTTC. Protein sequence: CAWSMLEYEQYF.

Worth noting for this clone: Germline is not matched at one junction end, which may reflect a read error. The chain recombines TRBV5-4 with TRBJ1-1, with a weak D call TRBD1 (5 bases). The CDR3 has 18 amino acids. Germline CDR1 is SGHNT and CDR2 is YYREEE (reference sequence). The DNA for the CDR3 is TGTGCCAGCACACCGCAACAAAGGGGTGGTCGGGGGAACCCTGAAGCTTTCTTT. Translation: CASTPQQRGGRGNPEAFF.

The rearrangement links TRBV7-9 to TRBJ1-4; TRBD1 matches 8 bases. V lost 3 bases and J lost 8; bases outside the gene matches: 8. The CDR3 sequence is 15 residues long. CDR1 is SEHNR and CDR2 is FQNEAQ in the germline V gene (reference sequence). The chain's CDR3 is CASSFSQGGAEKLFF. CDR3 sequence (DNA): TGTGCCAGCAGCTTTTCACAGGGGGGAGCGGAAAAACTGTTTTTT.

V usage is TRBV6-1 and J usage is TRBJ2-5, with a possible D match to TRBD2 (5 bases). The CDR3 contains 14 residues. CDR1 and CDR2 (germline): MNHNS, SASEGT. V was clipped by 3 bases and J by 7 bases, with 15 bases between them. As DNA, the CDR3 is TGTGCCAGCAGTGAGGGCCTGTTGGGAGCGACCCAGTACTTC. It codes for CASSEGLLGATQYF.